This T cell receptor (beta chain) was identified in a study of cytomegalovirus exposure and HLA in healthy donors. Study-wide context: Earlier work reported roughly 120 million unique TCR beta sequences from about 170 million T cells. Out of 398 genotyped donors, about 76% belonged to the Caucasian-associated ancestry cluster.

This PCR relied on a set of 60 Vbeta primers and 13 Jbeta primers. Clones were sequenced by immunoSEQ multiplex PCR, and TCRdb holds only the in-frame ones, with some missing. The sample has roughly 150,000 clones; roughly four fifths are singletons. For this clone: Its specificity is unknown.

Study-wide findings and caveats: CMV serostatus was the only recorded immune exposure for donors.

The donors, nominally healthy at sampling, likely had unrecorded immune exposures. The V end lost 3 bases, the J end lost 4 bases, and 10 bases lay between the germline ends. The length of the CDR3 is 14 residues. Germline V gene lookup returns CDR1 SEHNR and CDR2 FQNEAQ (reference sequence). This chain uses TRBV7-9 with TRBJ1-3; tentatively, D is TRBD1 (6 bases). Sequenced material: PBMCs. The TCR originated in a male donor in good health and CMV-seronegative. The CDR3, as DNA: TGTGCCAGCAGCTTTTCAGGGGCCGGAAACACCATATATTTT. Translating it yields CASSFSGAGNTIYF.